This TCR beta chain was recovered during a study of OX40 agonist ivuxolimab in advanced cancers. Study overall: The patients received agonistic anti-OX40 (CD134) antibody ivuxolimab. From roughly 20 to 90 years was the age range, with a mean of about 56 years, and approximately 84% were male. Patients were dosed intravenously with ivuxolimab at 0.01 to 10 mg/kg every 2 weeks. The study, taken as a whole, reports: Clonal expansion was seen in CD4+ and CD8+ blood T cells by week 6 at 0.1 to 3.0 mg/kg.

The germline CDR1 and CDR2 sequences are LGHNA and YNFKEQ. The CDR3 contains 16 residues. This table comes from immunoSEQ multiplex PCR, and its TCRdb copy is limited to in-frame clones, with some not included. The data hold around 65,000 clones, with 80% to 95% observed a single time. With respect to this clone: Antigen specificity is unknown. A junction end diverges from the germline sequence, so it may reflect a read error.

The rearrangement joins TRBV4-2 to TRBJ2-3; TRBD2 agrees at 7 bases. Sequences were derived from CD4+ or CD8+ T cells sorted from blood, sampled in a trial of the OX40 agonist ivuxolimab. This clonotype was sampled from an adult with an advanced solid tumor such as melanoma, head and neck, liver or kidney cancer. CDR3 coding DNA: TGTGCCAGCAGCGAAGAACCGGGGGGATGGACAGATACGCAGTATTTT. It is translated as CASSEEPGGWTDTQYF.